The 28 T cell receptor beta chains below all came from one sample that was sequenced in a study of blood T cells in healthy people across ages. PCR was performed a second time for 7 to 11 cycles using a sample-barcoded 5' primer and a J-beta primer mix. TCRdb ran MiXCR on the 5' RACE reads and lists one entry per CDR3 protein. The sample records more than 800,000 distinct CDR3 sequences, 40% to 50% being singletons. The sequenced material came from blood. All receptors derive from a woman aged 55-70 years in good health.

The chain carries TRBV6-1 and TRBJ1-6; 9 bases map to TRBD1. With 4 bases clipped from V and 7 bases from J, the junction kept 2 bases outside the gene matches. This CDR3 is built from 14 residues. Germline CDR1 is MNHNS and CDR2 is SASEGT. CDR3 sequence (DNA): TGTGCCAGCAGTGGGGGACAGGGAAATTCACCCCTCCACTTT. As protein: CASSGGQGNSPLHF.

The chain combines TRBV18 with TRBJ1-2; D not resolved. This CDR3 spans 14 amino acids. The V gene lost 6 bases and the J gene lost 2 bases, with 13 bases spanning the gap. The germline V gene has CDR1 KGHSH and CDR2 LQKENI. DNA for the CDR3: TGTGCCAGCTCCCCGGACGCCACCAACTATGGCTACACCTTC. Protein sequence: CASSPDATNYGYTF.

The rearrangement uses TRBV12-3 or TRBV12-4 and TRBJ1-1; D unresolved. The CDR3 covers 13 residues. Trimming stripped 4 bases from V and 0 bases from J, with 6 bases between. This chain's CDR3 is CASSSLMNTEAFF. As DNA, the CDR3 is TGTGCCAGCAGTTCCCTCATGAACACTGAAGCTTTCTTT.

The J gene is TRBJ2-1, the V gene TRBV20-1; 11 bases agree with TRBD2. Germline assignment: CDR1 DFQATT and CDR2 SNEGSKA (reference sequence). This CDR3 has 15 residues. V trimming: 6 bases; J trimming: 1 base; junction bases outside the gene matches: 5. In DNA, the CDR3 is TGCAGTGCGTGCCGGACTAGCGGGTCCTACAATGAGCAGTTCTTC. Amino acid sequence: CSACRTSGSYNEQFF.

J is TRBJ2-5 and V is TRBV13, with 12 bases identical to TRBD2. In germline, CDR1 is PRHDT, CDR2 FYEKMQ (reference sequence). This CDR3 spans 15 amino acids. V dropped 5 bases and J dropped 5; count of bases not matched to a gene: 6. This CDR3 reads CASSRTSGIIETQYF. Written as DNA, the CDR3 is TGTGCCAGCAGCCGGACTAGCGGGATAATTGAGACCCAGTACTTC.

This clonotype occurred a few times. The rearrangement links TRBV6-5 to TRBJ2-7; perhaps D is TRBD1 or TRBD2 (5 bases each). V dropped 6 bases and J dropped 5 bases, with 17 bases sitting between them. Germline V gene data show CDR1 as MNHEY and CDR2 as SVGAGI. This CDR3 is 14 amino acids long. Here the CDR3 DNA reads TGTGCCAGCAGGTACCACTCGAGGGGCCACGAGCAGTACTTC. This gives the protein CASRYHSRGHEQYF.

CDR3 sequence reads: CASSTPGQGPYNEQFF. The CDR3, as DNA: TGTGCCAGCAGCACCCCTGGACAGGGGCCTTACAATGAGCAGTTCTTC. V is TRBV9 and J is TRBJ2-1, with 9 bases aligning to TRBD1. V was pared by 4 bases and J by 4 bases, with 9 bases of the junction left unmatched. This CDR3 is built from 16 residues. CDR1 is SGDLS and CDR2 is YYNGEE in the germline V gene.

The rearrangement links TRBV19 to TRBJ2-5, with no clear D. The CDR3 covers 13 residues. V gave up 4 bases and J gave up 3 bases, with 9 bases separating them. Per germline, CDR1 LNHDA and CDR2 SQIVND (reference sequence). This chain's CDR3 is CASSKGSKETQYF. CDR3 sequence (DNA): TGTGCCAGTAGTAAGGGCAGCAAAGAGACCCAGTACTTC.

The table lists this clonotype with a few counts. The rearrangement uses TRBV20-1 and TRBJ1-5; no firm D call. Germline-derived CDR1 and CDR2 are DFQATT and SNEGSKA (reference sequence). The V and J ends lost 1 base and 0 bases respectively, with 10 bases between them. The CDR3 has 15 residues. CDR3 DNA: TGCAGTGCTAGAGTAGGGCCTTCTAGCAATCAGCCCCAGCATTTT. Its protein product is CSARVGPSSNQPQHF.

This sequence joins TRBV11-2 and TRBJ1-2; 9 nucleotides match TRBD1. Germline assignment: CDR1 SGHAT and CDR2 FQNNGV. V lost 5 bases to trimming and J lost 8 bases; unmatched junction nucleotides: 6. The CDR3 is 13 amino acids. This CDR3 reads CASSLQGAEGYTF. CDR3 coding DNA: TGTGCCAGCAGCCTACAGGGGGCGGAGGGCTACACCTTC.

This clonotype has a handful of counts. The CDR3 DNA is TGCGCCAGCAGCTTGTCTAGCGGAGCCCACCACCTCTACAATGAGCAGTTCTTC. This translates into CASSLSSGAHHLYNEQFF. The rearrangement uses TRBV5-1 and TRBJ2-1, with TRBD2 matching over 7 bases. This CDR3 spans 18 amino acids. Germline V lookup: CDR1 SGHRS, CDR2 YFSETQ. The V and J ends lost 1 base and 3 bases, in that order; junction bases with no gene match: 13.

Notes on this clonotype: One end of the junction fails to match germline, which may point to a read error. V is TRBV6-5 and J is TRBJ1-5, with a tentative D call TRBD1 (6 bases). Germline V gene lookup returns CDR1 MNHEY and CDR2 SVGAGI. The CDR3 has 15 amino acids. The CDR3 bases are TGTGCCAGCAGATACTCGTCAGGGGCCAATCAGCCCCAGCATTTT. Residues: CASRYSSGANQPQHF.

Concerning this clonotype itself: The junction departs from germline at one end; a sequencing error may be responsible. V gene TRBV10-3 combines with J gene TRBJ1-2, with D hard to call. Germline CDR1 is ENHRY and CDR2 is SYGVKD. The CDR3 length is 13 residues. DNA of the CDR3: TGTGCCATCAGTGTGCAGCCGAACTGTGGCTACACCTTC. Residues: CAISVQPNCGYTF.

As concerns this clonotype: Mismatch with germline at one junction end may stem from a read error. V and J are TRBV6-5 and TRBJ2-5; 9 nucleotides match TRBD1. CDR3 length: 15 amino acids. The V gene's germline CDR1 is MNHEY and CDR2 SVGAGI. In DNA form, the CDR3 reads TGTGTCAGCAGTTACATAGACAGGGGGGCAGAGACCCAGTACTTC. Its translation is CVSSYIDRGAETQYF.

The chain uses TRBV20-1 and TRBJ2-1; 10 bases agree with TRBD2. CDR1 is DFQATT and CDR2 is SNEGSKA in the germline V gene (reference sequence). This CDR3 has 18 amino acids. V lost 0 bases, J lost 0 bases, and 8 bases stayed unmatched. In DNA form, the CDR3 reads TGCAGTGCTAGAGATCCAAGACTAGCGGGTTTCTCCTACAATGAGCAGTTCTTC. This gives the protein CSARDPRLAGFSYNEQFF.

This clonotype was picked up a small number of times. This chain uses TRBV10-3 with TRBJ2-3; possible D gene TRBD1, 7 bases. This CDR3 contains 17 residues. The germline V gene has CDR1 ENHRY and CDR2 SYGVKD. Trimming took off 4 bases at V and 0 bases at J, with 17 bases between the two ends. The CDR3 nucleotides are TGTGCCATCAGTGGTAGGGGGCTAGCGTCTAGCACAGATACGCAGTATTTT. This gives the protein CAISGRGLASSTDTQYF.

With regard to this clonotype: The junction and the germline gene differ at one end; a read error may be behind it. The rearrangement links TRBV11-2 to TRBJ2-7; 7 bases align to TRBD1. This CDR3 region has 14 residues. From germline, CDR1 is SGHAT and CDR2 FQNNGV. The CDR3 nucleotides read TGCGCCAGCAGCTTAGGGACAGCCCGCTACGAGCAGTACTTC. This codes for CASSLGTARYEQYF.

The V gene is TRBV12-3 or TRBV12-4, the J gene TRBJ2-1; 8 nucleotides agree with TRBD1. The trim removed 7 bases at V and 9 bases at J, leaving 2 bases unmatched. This CDR3 comprises 11 residues. Written as DNA, the CDR3 is TGTGCCAGCACAGGGGGCGTTGAGCAGTTCTTC. Encoded protein: CASTGGVEQFF.

The table lists this clonotype with a few counts. The V and J genes are TRBV20-1 and TRBJ2-3; D is ambiguous. CDR1 and CDR2 from the germline V gene are DFQATT and SNEGSKA (reference sequence). The ends were cut back, 4 bases at V and 2 bases at J, with 4 bases in the middle. The CDR3 covers 11 residues. The CDR3 protein is CSATDTDTQYF. CDR3 nucleotides: TGCAGTGCTACTGACACAGATACGCAGTATTTT.

This clonotype was counted many times. V usage is TRBV4-1 and J usage is TRBJ2-7; unclear D gene. CDR3 length equals 13 residues. Trimming left V 4 bases short and J 5 bases short, with 12 bases between. Germline CDR1 is MGHRA and CDR2 is YSYEKL. CDR3 loop: CASSLGQSDEQYF. The CDR3 nucleotides read TGCGCCAGCAGCCTTGGGCAATCTGACGAGCAGTACTTC.

This clonotype was detected a few times. This chain links TRBV2 with TRBJ2-7; possibly TRBD1 for D (6 bases). V was shortened by 7 bases and J by 0 bases, with 16 bases between the two germline ends. Germline CDR1 reads SNHLY; CDR2 reads FYNNEI. The CDR3 totals 15 residues. CDR3 protein: CASKPDRISSYEQYF. The CDR3 DNA follows: TGTGCCAGCAAGCCCGACAGGATCTCCTCCTACGAGCAGTACTTC. Drawing the rest from reference TRBV2 and TRBJ2-7, the complete variable domain is EPEVTQTPSHQVTQMGQEVILRCVPISNHLYFYWYRQILGQKVEFLVSFYNNEISEKSEIFDDQFSVERPDGSNFTLKIRSTKLEDSAMYFCASKPDRISSYEQYFGPGTRLTVT.

A remark on this clonotype: This may come from a read error, since a much larger clone is one base off. The CDR3 sequence: CTSSNAYEQYF. The CDR3 region has the DNA TGTACCAGCAGTAACGCCTACGAGCAGTACTTC. The rearrangement links TRBV6-2 or TRBV6-3 to TRBJ2-7; D is unresolved. This CDR3 is 11 amino acids long. Looked up from germline, CDR1 is MNHEY and CDR2 is SVGEGT.

This rearrangement joins TRBV5-6 to TRBJ2-1, with a possible D match to TRBD2 (5 bases). The germline V gene encodes CDR1 SGHDT and CDR2 YYEEEE. The CDR3 is made up of 15 amino acids. V was cut by 1 base and J by 5 bases, with 13 bases left in between. CDR3 in amino acids: CASSLRGPHHNEQFF. CDR3 DNA: TGTGCCAGCAGCTTGCGAGGGCCCCACCACAATGAGCAGTTCTTC.

This clonotype has only a few counts. In DNA form, the CDR3 reads TGTGCCAGCAACAGTTGGGGGGCTGGGGCCAACGTCCTGACTTTC. It codes for CASNSWGAGANVLTF. The V and J genes are TRBV12-3 or TRBV12-4 and TRBJ2-6; tentative D call: TRBD2 (6 bases). Trimming took off 7 bases at V and 2 bases at J, with 12 bases between the two ends. The CDR3 contains 15 residues.

The rearrangement uses TRBV11-2 and TRBJ2-7; perhaps TRBD2 as D (7 bases). The CDR3 is made up of 14 amino acids. V lost 5 bases to trimming and J lost 2 bases, with 13 bases between them. The germline V gene encodes CDR1 SGHAT and CDR2 FQNNGV. CDR3 protein: CASSDAGGPYEQYF. DNA for the CDR3: TGTGCCAGCAGCGACGCCGGGGGGCCCTACGAGCAGTACTTC. The complete variable domain, with remaining parts taken from reference TRBV11-2 and TRBJ2-7, reads EAGVAQSPRYKIIEKRQSVAFWCNPISGHATLYWYQQILGQGPKLLIQFQNNGVVDDSQLPKDRFSAERLKGVDSTLKIQPAKLEDSAVYLCASSDAGGPYEQYFGPGTRLTVT.

This clonotype occurred many times. The V and J genes are TRBV29-1 and TRBJ2-7, with D perhaps matching TRBD1 (6 bases). The CDR3 is 12 residues long. The V end lost 7 bases, the J end lost 1 base, and 11 bases lay between the germline ends. Germline V lookup: CDR1 SQVTM, CDR2 ANQGSEA. The CDR3 loop reads CSASGQSYEQYF. The CDR3 nucleotides are TGCAGCGCCTCGGGACAATCCTACGAGCAGTACTTC.

The J gene is TRBJ1-4, the V gene TRBV9; tentative D call: TRBD1 (6 bases). The CDR3 has 15 amino acids. CDR1 is SGDLS and CDR2 is YYNGEE in the germline V gene. Trimming removed 0 bases at V and 6 bases at J, with 12 bases between. The CDR3 coding sequence is TGTGCCAGCAGCGTAGGAGGAGGGGGGGATGAAAAACTGTTTTTT. Translated: CASSVGGGGDEKLFF.

This clonotype was detected a few times. The chain employs TRBV5-1 and TRBJ2-7; maybe TRBD1 (6 bases). The CDR3 consists of 15 residues. Germline lookup yields CDR1 SGHRS and CDR2 YFSETQ. The V end lost 4 bases, the J end lost 5 bases, and 19 bases lay between the germline ends. CDR3 amino acids: CASSLDSPRSDEQYF. The CDR3 DNA sequence: TGCGCCAGCAGCCTGGACAGCCCACGGAGCGACGAGCAGTACTTC.